The following is a T cell receptor beta chain sequence with its context. All enrollees were roughly 18 to 89 years old and from about two dozen US areas. The CDR3 is made up of 19 amino acids. Germline CDR1 GTSNPN, CDR2 SVGIG (reference sequence). V lost 1 base and J lost 2; bases outside the gene matches: 16. This sample is drawn from a study of blood T cell repertoires in COVID-19. For the study at large: Donors in Cohort 3 counted as recovered after two negative PCRs, clearance, or symptom resolution.

Per the authors' pipeline: Researchers report that nucleated cell counts were estimated from reference gene primer amplification. Assay: immunoSEQ multiplex PCR; the TCRdb copy retains only in-frame clones and omits some. V and J calls and clone size are copied from that table; D and trimming were computed from the DNA. Of about 280,000 clones listed, more than 75% are singletons. The sample taken for sequencing was PBMCs or T cells enriched from blood (not recorded which). The sequence was obtained from a woman in her sixties or seventies in a cohort exposed to, infected with or recovered from COVID-19 (not recorded which). The rearrangement links TRBV30 to TRBJ2-7, with 11 bases that match TRBD2. CDR3 protein: CAWSGGRLAGLWPPYEQYF. In nucleotides, the CDR3 is TGTGCCTGGAGTGGGGGGAGACTAGCGGGATTATGGCCCCCCTACGAGCAGTACTTC.